The following is a T cell receptor beta chain sequence with its context. Other DNA sequences in this sample translate to the same CDR3. This CDR3 is built from 13 residues. Trimming took 11 bases from V and 1 from J, leaving 14 bases between them. Germline lookup yields CDR1 KGHSH and CDR2 LQKENI. This sample was taken from a study of T cell changes during pregnancy in multiple sclerosis. Data came from immunoSEQ multiplex PCR; TCRdb stores just in-frame clones and leaves some out. Of 56,000 or so clones listed, roughly nine tenths are singletons. J is TRBJ1-1 and V is TRBV18, with D possibly matching TRBD1 (6 bases). The sequence was collected from a female donor with multiple sclerosis, enrolled in a pregnancy study. Sample: CD4+ T cells from peripheral blood mononuclear cells, taken in the third trimester of pregnancy. CDR3 nucleotide sequence: TGTGCCGGGCTCAGGGGCGAGAACACTGAAGCTTTCTTT. This gives the protein CAGLRGENTEAFF.